This T cell receptor beta chain was captured by sequencing in a study of T cells in pancreatic ductal adenocarcinoma. The study's findings and limits: Tumors hold more CD45RO+ effector T cells, which may bias toward lower diversity. Compared with tumor, blood showed more total productive templates and around 8-fold more clonotypes. Results skew toward the minority of patients with early-stage disease. Tumor and blood clonality did not differ significantly, about 0.11 versus 0.072.

No neoadjuvant therapy was given to the selected pancreatic ductal adenocarcinoma patients before their surgery. TCRdb's copy holds only in-frame clones and misses some; the assay was immunoSEQ multiplex PCR. The data show about 30,000 clones, roughly nine tenths seen once. Germline V CDR1 and CDR2: SGHRS, YFSETQ. V lost 2 bases to trimming and J lost 0 bases; unmatched junction nucleotides: 6. This CDR3 has 18 amino acids. Comment on this clone: Its antigen remains unidentified.

The sequence was collected from a human donor with pancreatic ductal adenocarcinoma. This rearrangement joins TRBV5-1 to TRBJ1-4, with TRBD1 matching 11 bases. Specimen: PBMCs. CDR3 sequence (DNA): TGCGCCAGCAGCTTCACGCCGGGACAGGGGGCAACTAATGAAAAACTGTTTTTT. It codes for CASSFTPGQGATNEKLFF.